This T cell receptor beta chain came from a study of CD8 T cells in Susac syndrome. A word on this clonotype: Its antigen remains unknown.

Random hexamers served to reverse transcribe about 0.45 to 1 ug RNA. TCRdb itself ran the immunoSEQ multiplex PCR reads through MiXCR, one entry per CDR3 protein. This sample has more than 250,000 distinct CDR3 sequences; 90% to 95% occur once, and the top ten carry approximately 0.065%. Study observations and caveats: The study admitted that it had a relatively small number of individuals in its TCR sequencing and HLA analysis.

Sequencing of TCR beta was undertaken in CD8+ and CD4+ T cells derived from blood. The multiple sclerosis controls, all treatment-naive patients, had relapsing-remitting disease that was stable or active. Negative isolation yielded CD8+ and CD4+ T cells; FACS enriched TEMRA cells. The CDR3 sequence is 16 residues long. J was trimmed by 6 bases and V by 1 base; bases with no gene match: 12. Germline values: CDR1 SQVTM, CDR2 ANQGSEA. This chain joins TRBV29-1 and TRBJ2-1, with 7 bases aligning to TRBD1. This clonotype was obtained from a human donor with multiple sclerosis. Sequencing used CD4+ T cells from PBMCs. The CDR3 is CSVEGETGLMGNEQFF. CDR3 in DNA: TGCAGCGTTGAAGGGGAGACAGGGTTAATGGGCAATGAGCAGTTCTTC.